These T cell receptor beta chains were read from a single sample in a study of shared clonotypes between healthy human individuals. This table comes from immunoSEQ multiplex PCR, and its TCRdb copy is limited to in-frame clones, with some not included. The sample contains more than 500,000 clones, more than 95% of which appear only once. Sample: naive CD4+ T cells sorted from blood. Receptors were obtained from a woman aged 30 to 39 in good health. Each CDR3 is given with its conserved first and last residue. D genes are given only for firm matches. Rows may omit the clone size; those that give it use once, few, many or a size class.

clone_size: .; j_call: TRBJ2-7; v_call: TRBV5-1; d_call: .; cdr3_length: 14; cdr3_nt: TGCGCCAGCAGAATAGCGGTTAGCTCCTACGAGCAGTACTTC; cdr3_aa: CASRIAVSSYEQYF
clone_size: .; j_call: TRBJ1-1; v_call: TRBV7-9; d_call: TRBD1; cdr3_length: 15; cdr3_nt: TGTGCCAGCAGCCTTACGGGACAGGTTGGCACTGAAGCTTTCTTT; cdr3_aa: CASSLTGQVGTEAFF
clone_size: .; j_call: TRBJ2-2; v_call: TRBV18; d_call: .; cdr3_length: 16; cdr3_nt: TGTGCCAGCTCACCGCTTGGAGGGATGGTCCCCGGGGAGCTGTTTTTT; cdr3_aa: CASSPLGGMVPGELFF
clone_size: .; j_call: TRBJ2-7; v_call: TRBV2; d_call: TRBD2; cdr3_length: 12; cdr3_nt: TGTGCCAGCGGGACTAGCGGCTACGAGCAGTACTTC; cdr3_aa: CASGTSGYEQYF
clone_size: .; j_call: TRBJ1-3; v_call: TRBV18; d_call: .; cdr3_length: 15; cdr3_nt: TGTGCCAGCTCACCACCGGGCAGGGAGGGAAACACCATATATTTT; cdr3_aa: CASSPPGREGNTIYF
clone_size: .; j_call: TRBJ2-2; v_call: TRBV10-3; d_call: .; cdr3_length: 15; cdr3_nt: TGTGCCATCAGTGAGTCTTCTAGCGCGACCGGGGAGCTGTTTTTT; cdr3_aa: CAISESSSATGELFF
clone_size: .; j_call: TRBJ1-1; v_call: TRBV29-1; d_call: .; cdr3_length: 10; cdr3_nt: TGCAGCGTTGTTTACACTGAAGCTTTCTTT; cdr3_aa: CSVVYTEAFF
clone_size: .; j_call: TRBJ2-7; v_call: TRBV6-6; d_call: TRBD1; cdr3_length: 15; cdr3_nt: TGTGCCAGCAGCCGACCGGGACAGGGGACTTACGAGCAGTACTTC; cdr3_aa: CASSRPGQGTYEQYF
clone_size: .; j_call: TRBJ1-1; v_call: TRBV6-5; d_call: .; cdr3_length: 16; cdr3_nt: TGTGCCAGCAGTTACGTACGGGGGAAAAGATACACTGAAGCTTTCTTT; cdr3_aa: CASSYVRGKRYTEAFF
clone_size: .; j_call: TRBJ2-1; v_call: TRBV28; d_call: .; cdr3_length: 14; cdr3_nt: TGTGCCAGCAGCGACCGACCCGCCTACAATGAGCAGTTCTTC; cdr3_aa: CASSDRPAYNEQFF
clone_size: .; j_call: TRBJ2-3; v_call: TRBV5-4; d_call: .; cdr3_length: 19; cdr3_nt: TGTGCCAGCAGCTTGGGAGGTGGGAGTTTTTTATTGGGCACAGATACGCAGTATTTT; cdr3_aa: CASSLGGGSFLLGTDTQYF
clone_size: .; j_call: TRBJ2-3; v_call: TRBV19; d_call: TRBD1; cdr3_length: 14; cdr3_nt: TGTGCCAGCCGTATCACAGGGGCCACAGATACGCAGTATTTT; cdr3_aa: CASRITGATDTQYF
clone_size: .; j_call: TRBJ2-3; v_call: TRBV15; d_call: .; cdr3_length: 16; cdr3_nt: TGTGCCACCAGCAGGGCAGGCCACCGTAGCACAGATACGCAGTATTTT; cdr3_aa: CATSRAGHRSTDTQYF
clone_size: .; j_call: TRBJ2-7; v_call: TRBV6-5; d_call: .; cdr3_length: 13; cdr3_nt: TGTGCCAGCAGCTCGGTAGGGGCCTACGAGCAGTACTTC; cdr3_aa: CASSSVGAYEQYF
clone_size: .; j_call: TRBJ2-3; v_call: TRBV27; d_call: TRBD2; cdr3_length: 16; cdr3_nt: TGTGCCAGCAGTTTCGTACTAGCGGGAGGGCCGGATACGCAGTATTTT; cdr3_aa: CASSFVLAGGPDTQYF
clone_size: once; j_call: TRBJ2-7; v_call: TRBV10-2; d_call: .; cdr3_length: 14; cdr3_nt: TGCGCCAGCAGTGAGTTCCGTGCCCCGGGCAGTCTGTACTTC; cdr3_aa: CASSEFRAPGSLYF
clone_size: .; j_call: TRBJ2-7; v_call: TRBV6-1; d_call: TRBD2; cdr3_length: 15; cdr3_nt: TGTGCCAGCAGTGAACAGACTAGCGGGAACTACGAGCAGTACTTC; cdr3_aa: CASSEQTSGNYEQYF
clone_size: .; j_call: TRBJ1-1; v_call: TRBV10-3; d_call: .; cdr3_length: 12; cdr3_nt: TGTGCCATCAGTGATCGGGGGGCGGAAGCTTTCTTT; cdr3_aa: CAISDRGAEAFF
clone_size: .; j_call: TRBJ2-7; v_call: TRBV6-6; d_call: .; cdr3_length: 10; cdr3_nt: TGTGCCAGCCGTTCCTACGAGCAGTACTTC; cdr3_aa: CASRSYEQYF
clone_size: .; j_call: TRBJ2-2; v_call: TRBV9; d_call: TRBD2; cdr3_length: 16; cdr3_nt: TGTGCCAGCAGCGTAGACGGGAGGGCCTTAACGGGGGAGCTGTTTTTT; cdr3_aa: CASSVDGRALTGELFF
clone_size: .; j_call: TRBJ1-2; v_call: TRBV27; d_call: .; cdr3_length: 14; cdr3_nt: TGTGCCAGCAGTTTTTCGTCAGGGGCGGGAGGCTACACCTTC; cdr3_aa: CASSFSSGAGGYTF
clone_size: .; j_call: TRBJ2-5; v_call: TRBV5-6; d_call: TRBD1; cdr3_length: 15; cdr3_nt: TGTGCCAGCAGCATAGCCGGGACAGGGGGAGAGAGCCAGTACTTC; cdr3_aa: CASSIAGTGGESQYF
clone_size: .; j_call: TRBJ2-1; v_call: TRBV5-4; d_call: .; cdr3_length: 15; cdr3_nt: TGTGCCAGCAGCTTGGAATCCGCGGCCTACAATGAGCAGTTCTTC; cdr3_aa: CASSLESAAYNEQFF
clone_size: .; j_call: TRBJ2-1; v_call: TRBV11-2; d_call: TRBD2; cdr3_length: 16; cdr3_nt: TGTGCCAGCAGCGCTAGCGGGAGGGCCCCCTACAATGAGCAGTTCTTC; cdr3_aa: CASSASGRAPYNEQFF
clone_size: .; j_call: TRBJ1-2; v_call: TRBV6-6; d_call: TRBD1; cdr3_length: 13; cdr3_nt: TGTGCCAGCAGTTACTTCGACAGGGATGGCTACACCTTC; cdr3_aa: CASSYFDRDGYTF
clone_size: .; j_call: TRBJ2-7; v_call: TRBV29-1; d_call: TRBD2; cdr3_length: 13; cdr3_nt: TGCAGCGCCCGGGCGGGGGGGACCTACGAGCAGTACTTC; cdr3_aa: CSARAGGTYEQYF